These T cell receptor beta chains were read from a single sample in a study of neurological immune-mediated disorders. TCRdb used MiXCR to reprocess the 5' RACE reads, holding one entry per CDR3 protein. This sample carries 42,000 or so distinct CDR3 sequences, approximately 2.4% of them seen once, and the ten largest clones take approximately 12%. Sequencing was done on a sample of PBMCs. These receptors were taken from a man younger than 40 with multiple sclerosis. Each CDR3 is given with its conserved first and last residue.

v_gene	j_gene	CDR3aa
TRBV5-1	TRBJ2-2	CASSNGGTTGELFF
TRBV4-3	TRBJ2-1	CASSQDVQGSWNEQFF
TRBV3-1	TRBJ2-3	CASSQRGTDTQYF
TRBV28	TRBJ1-5	CASSFRTGGLGSNQPQHF
TRBV28	TRBJ1-1	CASRDTGTINTEAFF
TRBV6-1	TRBJ2-7	CASSEADRAYEQYF
TRBV6-4	TRBJ1-1	CASREDSANTEAFF
TRBV5-1	TRBJ2-2	CASSFPGLATNTGELFF
TRBV20-1	TRBJ1-1	CSARGTGLNPEAFF
TRBV7-3	TRBJ2-2	CATGVNRGTGELFF
TRBV27	TRBJ2-3	CASSLAGSKDTQYF
TRBV5-1	TRBJ2-2	CASSQEGGSNTGELFF
TRBV12-3/TRBV12-4	TRBJ2-3	CASRPIEGSTDTQYF
TRBV6-2/TRBV6-3	TRBJ2-7	CASRGLSSYEQYF
TRBV27	TRBJ2-7	CASSLSGAAYEQYF
TRBV6-5	TRBJ2-7	CASSWGQANSEQYF
TRBV24-1	TRBJ2-3	CATSERTSGRSTDTQYF
TRBV9	TRBJ2-7	CASSFTGDGPYEQYF
TRBV7-6	TRBJ2-3	CATSLEWDSSTDTQYF
TRBV5-1	TRBJ2-7	CASAWINYTGAYEQYF
TRBV7-7	TRBJ2-1	CASSLAEDVYNEQFF
TRBV28	TRBJ1-5	CASSQTGVWGQPQHF
TRBV5-1	TRBJ2-2	CASSLAGTDTGELFF
TRBV20-1	TRBJ2-5	CSARDQRRQETQYF
TRBV5-1	TRBJ1-6	CASSSAAGVSYNSPLHF
TRBV7-2	TRBJ2-5	CASSLAGRAGETQYF
TRBV28	TRBJ1-5	CASRAGTGHQPQHF
TRBV10-3	TRBJ2-3	CANAPGTGDADTQYF
TRBV6-5	TRBJ2-7	CASRYLDRGFYEQYF
TRBV6-1	TRBJ1-1	CASSKAENTEAFF
TRBV20-1	TRBJ1-5	CSASPRQGVTTQHF
TRBV7-2	TRBJ2-3	CASSRDSNTDTQYF
TRBV20-1	TRBJ1-5	CSAAIRTGSNQPQHF
TRBV7-8	TRBJ1-2	CASSSGPARYGYTF
TRBV5-1	TRBJ1-1	CASSLAGGPEAFF
TRBV5-4	TRBJ1-6	CASSWGLRVSPLHF
TRBV12-3/TRBV12-4	TRBJ2-2	CASTEGNDPGELFF
TRBV20-1	TRBJ2-1	CSAPPGLAAGEQFF